The clone carrying this T cell receptor beta chain was seen a single time. Its target is unknown. The sample belongs to a study of regulatory T cells in long-lasting Graves disease. TCRdb ran MiXCR on the reads and lists one entry per CDR3 protein. The repertoire holds some 1,000 distinct CDR3 sequences, with 89% as singletons. Germline V gives CDR1 MDHEN, CDR2 SYDVKM. V was shortened by 3 bases and J by 6 bases, with 9 bases between the two germline ends. There are 13 residues in the CDR3. The TCR library used RNA extracted from PBMCs. Study results and limitations: TRBV28 was favored in persistent disease, as were TRBJ1-2 and TRBJ2-5.

This sequence joins TRBV28 and TRBJ2-4; D gene unclear. The clonotype originates from a woman between 25 and 40 years old with Graves disease. This sample comprised peripheral blood mononuclear cells (PBMCs), obtained with antithyroid drug treatment, in newly diagnosed or persistent Graves disease (not recorded which). CDR3 sequence: CASSLGNSNIQYF. In DNA, the CDR3 is TGTGCCAGCAGTTTGGGCAATTCAAACATTCAGTACTTC.